This passage covers 9 T cell receptor beta chains from one sample sequenced in a study of blood T cell repertoires in COVID-19. Using immunoSEQ multiplex PCR, the repertoire was profiled, and TCRdb retains in-frame clones only, with some absent. The table lists around 180,000 clones, about nine tenths of them singletons, with more than 25% in the top ten. Sequencing input: peripheral blood. The receptors here all came from a man aged 55 to 69 with acute or convalescent COVID-19.

This rearrangement joins TRBV5-6 to TRBJ2-5; TRBD1 aligns across 7 bases. The CDR3 sequence is 13 residues long. Germline CDR1 SGHDT, CDR2 YYEEEE. V trimming: 5 bases; J trimming: 5 bases; junction bases outside the gene matches: 6. The CDR3, as DNA: TGTGCCAGCAGAAAGACAGGGCTGGAGACCCAGTACTTC. Translation: CASRKTGLETQYF. The variable domain in full, with the rest retrieved from reference TRBV5-6 and TRBJ2-5, is DAGVTQSPTHLIKTRGQQVTLRCSPKSGHDTVSWYQQALGQGPQFIFQYYEEEERQRGNFPDRFSGHQFPNYSSELNVNALLLGDSALYLCASRKTGLETQYFGPGTRLLVL.

The V and J genes are TRBV15 and TRBJ1-6; no firm D call. V was cut by 0 bases and J by 6 bases, with 12 bases left in between. Germline CDR1 LNHNV, CDR2 YYDKDF (reference sequence). The CDR3 runs to 16 residues. In DNA form, the CDR3 reads TGTGCCACCAGCAGAGATCTTGGCAGTCCTAATTCACCCCTCCACTTT. Protein sequence: CATSRDLGSPNSPLHF.

This clone appeared once. The V and J genes are TRBV18 and TRBJ2-4, with TRBD1 matching over 7 bases. Germline CDR1 KGHSH, CDR2 LQKENI. The V segment lost 0 bases and the J segment 8 bases; nucleotides outside the gene matches: 4. This CDR3 is built from 14 residues. The CDR3 nucleotides are TGTGCCAGCTCACCACCAGGGGGCAGGGACATTCAGTACTTC. Translated: CASSPPGGRDIQYF.

The sample holds a few counts of this clone. CDR3 bases: TGTGCCAGCAGTTACTCCGGGGGGGCCGCTGAAGCTTTCTTT. It encodes CASSYSGGAAEAFF. The rearrangement uses TRBV6-2 or TRBV6-3 and TRBJ1-1; D may be TRBD1 (6 bases). Germline V lookup: CDR1 MNHEY, CDR2 SVGEGT. V was pared by 0 bases and J by 6 bases, with 11 bases between. This CDR3 spans 14 amino acids.

The chain links TRBV21-1 to TRBJ2-7; the table's D call, TRBD2, has no DNA check behind it. TRBV21-1 is noted as a pseudogene. This CDR3 is 15 amino acids long. CDR3 residues: CASSKDGTQGDEQYV. Written as DNA, the CDR3 is TGTGCCAGCAGCAAAGATGGGACTCAAGGAGACGAGCAGTACGTC.

The genes are TRBV24-1 and TRBJ2-5; TRBD1 agrees at 8 bases. Germline CDR1 is KGHDR and CDR2 is SFDVKD. Trimming removed 9 bases from V and 2 bases from J; junction bases left unmatched: 1. The CDR3 spans 12 residues. The chain's CDR3 is CATGQGQETQYF. In DNA, the CDR3 is TGTGCCACCGGACAGGGACAAGAGACCCAGTACTTC.

The table lists this clone with a few counts. V is TRBV24-1 and J is TRBJ1-4, with unresolved D. The germline V and J ends were trimmed by 12 bases and 7 bases, with 11 bases remaining between them. CDR3 length: 11 amino acids. Per the germline V gene, CDR1 is KGHDR and CDR2 is SFDVKD. This chain's CDR3 is CACYSFEKLFF. The CDR3 DNA follows: TGTGCCTGCTACAGCTTTGAAAAACTGTTTTTT.

The rearrangement uses TRBV18 and TRBJ1-2; TRBD1 is a possible D gene (5 bases). There are 16 residues in the CDR3. Deletions cut 0 bases from V and 8 bases from J, with 19 bases between. Germline loops: CDR1 KGHSH, CDR2 LQKENI. CDR3: CASSPPYPGFETGYTF. The CDR3 DNA is TGTGCCAGCTCACCACCATATCCAGGGTTCGAGACGGGCTACACCTTC.

The rearrangement joins TRBV6-1 to TRBJ2-5; 11 bases match TRBD2. Germline V gene lookup returns CDR1 MNHNS and CDR2 SASEGT. The trim removed 0 bases at V and 4 bases at J, leaving 13 bases unmatched. The CDR3 sequence is 19 residues long. This chain's CDR3 is CASSEAGLAGGGFGETQYF. The CDR3 bases are TGTGCCAGCAGTGAAGCGGGGTTAGCGGGAGGGGGTTTCGGAGAGACCCAGTACTTC.